This record covers a single T cell receptor beta chain. The CDR3 is 15 amino acids. With 5 bases removed from V and 4 bases from J, the gap between germline ends came to 15 bases. Germline V gene data show CDR1 as MNHEY and CDR2 as SMNVEV (reference sequence). The sample is drawn from a study of blood T cell repertoires in COVID-19. Study background: Sources were T cells, B-cell-depleted T cells, or PBMCs; the material itself was cDNA or gDNA.

TCRdb's table, derived via immunoSEQ multiplex PCR, lists solely in-frame clones and lacks some. Of roughly 62,000 clones listed, around 87% were seen once; the top ten hold 1%. The V gene is TRBV27, the J gene TRBJ1-5; D not certain. The sample consisted of peripheral blood. This receptor was identified in a man aged 65 to 79 with acute or convalescent COVID-19. The CDR3 DNA follows: TGTGCCAGCAGTCCTCCCGGGATTGGGAATCAGCCCCAGCATTTT. Residues: CASSPPGIGNQPQHF.